This T cell receptor beta chain appears in the sequencing data of a study of graft-versus-host responses after intestinal transplantation. Across the whole study: Recipients uniformly received anti-thymocyte globulin induction, followed by tacrolimus and steroids for about three years.

With regard to this clone: What it binds is unknown.

Study-wide results and caveats: The authors found GvH clones in recipient marrow, some appearing first in ileum or blood.

V gave up 3 bases and J gave up 7 bases; unmatched junction bases: 11. The germline CDR1 and CDR2 sequences are MDHEN and SYDVKM. This CDR3 region has 15 residues. Sequenced by immunoSEQ multiplex PCR; TCRdb stores in-frame clones only, minus some. The data show about 98,000 clones, with around 88% seen just once and approximately 1.5% held by the top ten. The rearrangement uses TRBV28 and TRBJ2-7; 8 bases fit TRBD2. The material was PBMCs, obtained 255 days after intestinal transplant. The TCR sequence derives from a human patient who received an intestinal transplant, so some T cells may come from the graft donor. The CDR3 sequence: CASSFSWREVGEQYF. The CDR3 DNA reads as TGTGCCAGCAGTTTTTCCTGGCGGGAGGTAGGGGAGCAGTACTTC. The full variable domain, rest sourced from reference TRBV28 and TRBJ2-7, is DVKVTQSSRYLVKRTGEKVFLECVQDMDHENMFWYRQDPGLGLRLIYFSYDVKMKEKGDIPEGYSVSREKKERFSLILESASTNQTSMYLCASSFSWREVGEQYFGPGTRLTVT.